The clone carrying this TCR beta chain came up once. The data derive from a study of stem cell transplantation in POMP-related autoinflammatory disease. The assay was immunoSEQ multiplex PCR, and TCRdb's table has in-frame clones only and misses some. The sample shows more than 25,000 clones, roughly 88% of them seen only once. Here the sequenced sample was CD4+ T cells from PBMCs, taken before stem cell transplantation. This clonotype was sampled from a human donor with POMP-related autoinflammation and immune dysregulation (PRAID).

This CDR3 reads CASSTPTGLGYTF. The CDR3 DNA follows: TGTGCCAGCAGTACACCGACAGGACTTGGCTACACCTTC. The genes are TRBV6-1 and TRBJ1-2; the D gene is possibly TRBD1 (6 bases). Trimming shortened V by 5 bases and J by 7 bases, and 14 bases separated the two germline ends. CDR1 and CDR2 (germline): MNHNS, SASEGT. This CDR3 has 13 amino acids.